These 20 T cell receptor beta chains were all obtained from the same sample, sequenced in a study of blood T cell repertoires in COVID-19. Clones were sequenced by immunoSEQ multiplex PCR, and TCRdb holds only the in-frame ones, with some missing. The sample contains hundreds of thousands of clones, over 75% of which appear only once. Source material: PBMCs or T cells enriched from blood (not recorded which). The receptors derive from a man aged 25 to 40 who had recovered from COVID-19.

The chain joins TRBV7-9 to TRBJ1-3; no firm D call. The germline V and J ends were trimmed by 7 bases and 8 bases, with 15 bases remaining between them. Germline V gives CDR1 SEHNR, CDR2 FQNEAQ (reference sequence). The CDR3 is made up of 13 amino acids. CDR3 sequence: CASTQTAVDTIYF. CDR3 sequence (DNA): TGTGCCAGCACCCAGACGGCGGTCGACACCATATATTTT.

The chain uses TRBV29-1 and TRBJ1-1, with D possibly matching TRBD1 (5 bases). V was pared by 6 bases and J by 1 base, with 12 bases between. This CDR3 is built from 13 residues. Germline V gives CDR1 SQVTM, CDR2 ANQGSEA. CDR3 bases: TGCAGCGTCGAAAGACAGCCGAACACTGAAGCTTTCTTT. Translating gives CSVERQPNTEAFF.

V usage is TRBV29-1 and J usage is TRBJ1-1; no clear D gene. In germline, CDR1 is SQVTM, CDR2 ANQGSEA. V shed 2 bases and J shed 6 bases, with 10 bases lying between them. The CDR3 runs to 12 residues. The CDR3 sequence is CSVEFSYPEAFF. DNA for the CDR3: TGCAGCGTTGAATTTAGCTATCCTGAAGCTTTCTTT.

This sequence joins TRBV12-3 or TRBV12-4 and TRBJ1-2, with D tentatively TRBD1 (6 bases). CDR3 length equals 13 residues. Trimming removed 6 bases at V and 3 bases at J, with 11 bases between. This CDR3 reads CASSPDRYYGYTF. DNA of the CDR3: TGTGCCAGCAGCCCCGACAGGTACTATGGCTACACCTTC.

The V and J genes are TRBV19 and TRBJ2-7; the match to TRBD2 covers 10 bases. Unmatched junction bases numbered 16, after V lost 4 bases and J lost 7 bases. The V gene's germline CDR1 is LNHDA and CDR2 SQIVND (reference sequence). The CDR3 covers 17 residues. The CDR3 spells CASSTSGSWGLNREQYF. DNA of the CDR3: TGTGCCAGTAGTACTAGCGGGAGCTGGGGCCTAAATCGGGAGCAGTACTTC.

This chain connects TRBV5-1 to TRBJ1-2, with 8 bases identical to TRBD1. The CDR3 is 13 residues long. Losses at the gene ends were 6 bases for V and 6 bases for J; bases not matched to a gene: 7. Germline V gene lookup returns CDR1 SGHRS and CDR2 YFSETQ. The CDR3 region has the DNA TGCGCCAGCACCCCCGGACAGGGTGATGGCTACACCTTC. This sequence encodes CASTPGQGDGYTF.

A word on this clone: At the DNA level, this CDR3 is encoded by other sequences in the same sample as well. The V and J genes are TRBV5-4 and TRBJ2-7; D gene ambiguous. The V and J ends lost 0 bases and 1 base respectively, with 5 bases between them. The CDR3 runs 13 residues. Germline V gives CDR1 SGHNT, CDR2 YYREEE (reference sequence). The CDR3 here is CASSLGQSYEQYF. CDR3 coding DNA: TGTGCCAGCAGCTTGGGCCAGTCCTACGAGCAGTACTTC.

The V call is TRBV7-2, the J call TRBJ2-5; perhaps TRBD2 as D (5 bases). The V and J ends lost 0 bases and 9 bases respectively, with 11 bases between them. The CDR3 spans 13 residues. Per the germline V gene, CDR1 is SGHTA and CDR2 is FQGNSA. Written as DNA, the CDR3 is TGTGCCAGCAGCTTAGCAGGGCCCGGGGCCCAGTACTTC. Translation: CASSLAGPGAQYF. The full variable domain, with the rest looked up from reference TRBV7-2 and TRBJ2-5, is GAGVSQSPSNKVTEKGKDVELRCDPISGHTALYWYRQSLGQGLEFLIYFQGNSAPDKSGLPSDRFSAERTGGSVSTLTIQRTQQEDSAVYLCASSLAGPGAQYFGPGTRLLVL.

The chain is built from TRBV6-5 and TRBJ2-7; 10 bases are a match to TRBD2. Germline CDR1 reads MNHEY; CDR2 reads SVGAGI. CDR3 length: 13 amino acids. The junction had 6 bases not matched to a gene; V was cut back by 4 bases and J by 9 bases. The CDR3 sequence is CASSLTSGKRQYF. The CDR3 DNA follows: TGTGCCAGCAGTTTAACTAGCGGGAAGAGGCAGTACTTC.

V usage is TRBV30 and J usage is TRBJ2-7; 7 bases are shared with TRBD1. With V trimmed by 0 bases and J by 3 bases, 8 bases remained unmatched. The CDR3 sequence is 15 residues long. Germline assignment: CDR1 GTSNPN and CDR2 SVGIG (reference sequence). DNA for the CDR3: TGTGCCTGGAGTGTAATGACAGGGTCGGGCTACGAGCAGTACTTC. Its protein is CAWSVMTGSGYEQYF.

The table lists this clone with a count of one. V gene TRBV28 combines with J gene TRBJ2-2; D is perhaps TRBD1 (5 bases). Germline values: CDR1 MDHEN, CDR2 SYDVKM. The V gene lost 3 bases and the J gene lost 7 bases, with 9 bases spanning the gap. The CDR3 length is 13 residues. CDR3 residues: CASSFRVDGELFF. CDR3 bases: TGTGCCAGCAGTTTCAGGGTAGACGGGGAGCTGTTTTTT.

The sample holds one count of this clone. V and J are TRBV11-2 and TRBJ2-3; D call uncertain. V shed 2 bases and J shed 6 bases, with 6 bases lying between them. From germline, CDR1 is SGHAT and CDR2 FQNNGV. The CDR3 runs 12 residues. CDR3 nucleotides: TGTGCCAGCAGCTTATACCGGGATACGCAGTATTTT. It is translated as CASSLYRDTQYF.

In this sample, this clone turned up a few times. V and J are TRBV4-1 and TRBJ2-7, with D perhaps matching TRBD1 (5 bases). The ends were cut back, 1 base at V and 2 bases at J, with 9 bases in the middle. Germline V gene data show CDR1 as MGHRA and CDR2 as YSYEKL. The CDR3 is 14 amino acids. The CDR3 DNA is TGCGCCAGCAGCCAAGGATGGGGCCCCTACGAGCAGTACTTC. Its protein is CASSQGWGPYEQYF.

V gene TRBV30 combines with J gene TRBJ1-2; TRBD1 aligns across 8 bases. V was pared by 5 bases and J by 4 bases, with 6 bases of the junction left unmatched. The CDR3 has 13 amino acids. Germline CDR1 and CDR2: GTSNPN and SVGIG (reference sequence). This CDR3 is CAWALGQVYGYTF. The CDR3 DNA reads TGTGCCTGGGCCTTGGGACAGGTCTATGGCTACACCTTC.

The gene calls are TRBV4-1 and TRBJ1-6; TRBD1 is a possible D gene (5 bases). The CDR3 has 15 amino acids. Per germline, CDR1 MGHRA and CDR2 YSYEKL. V lost 0 bases to trimming and J lost 6 bases, with 9 bases between them. The CDR3 loop is CASSQERQLNSPLHF. The CDR3 DNA is TGCGCCAGCAGCCAAGAAAGACAGCTTAATTCACCCCTCCACTTT.

In this sample, this clone turned up once. V usage is TRBV18 and J usage is TRBJ1-1; 7 bases agree with TRBD1. The V and J ends lost 5 bases and 3 bases, in that order; junction bases with no gene match: 3. CDR1 and CDR2 (germline): KGHSH, LQKENI. There are 13 residues in the CDR3. The CDR3 DNA sequence: TGTGCCAGCTCAATAGGACAGGACACTGAAGCTTTCTTT. Its protein is CASSIGQDTEAFF. The full variable domain, its missing parts supplied by reference TRBV18 and TRBJ1-1, is NAGVMQNPRHLVRRRGQEARLRCSPMKGHSHVYWYRQLPEEGLKFMVYLQKENIIDESGMPKERFSAEFPKEGPSILRIQQVVRGDSAAYFCASSIGQDTEAFFGQGTRLTVV.

This clone was seen a single time. The chain joins TRBV27 to TRBJ2-5, with TRBD1 matching over 8 bases. Trimming took 0 bases from V and 11 from J; bases not matched to a gene: 17. The CDR3 contains 17 residues. CDR1 MNHEY and CDR2 SMNVEV come from the germline V gene (reference sequence). The CDR3 region has the DNA TGTGCCAGCAGTTTATCCCCGTCTCCCGGGACAGGTTTTTCGCAGTACTTC. Translating it yields CASSLSPSPGTGFSQYF.

The V call is TRBV29-1, the J call TRBJ1-2; D unclear. The CDR3 length is 13 residues. The ends were cut back, 8 bases at V and 0 bases at J, with 13 bases in the middle. Germline CDR1 reads SQVTM; CDR2 reads ANQGSEA. CDR3 DNA sequence: TGCAGCATTACCAAAGCTTCTAACTATGGCTACACCTTC. It is translated as CSITKASNYGYTF.

The chain combines TRBV2 with TRBJ2-7; 8 bases are shared with TRBD2. The germline gives CDR1 SNHLY, CDR2 FYNNEI. With V trimmed by 6 bases and J by 6 bases, 13 bases remained unmatched. The CDR3 is 15 residues long. This CDR3 is CASSPGAGLVIEQYF. CDR3 DNA sequence: TGTGCCAGCAGCCCCGGAGCGGGACTAGTCATCGAGCAGTACTTC.

The CDR3 region has the DNA TGCGCCAGCAGCTTGGCATTGACAGGGACCTACCAAGAGACCCAGTACTTC. Its protein product is CASSLALTGTYQETQYF. This rearrangement joins TRBV5-1 to TRBJ2-5, with TRBD1 matching 7 bases. Germline loops: CDR1 SGHRS, CDR2 YFSETQ. The ends lost 0 bases at V and 0 bases at J; junction bases unmatched: 8. The CDR3 sequence is 17 residues long.